This TCR beta chain was profiled in a study of T cell responses to AZD1222 COVID-19 vaccine. The repertoire was sequenced with immunoSEQ multiplex PCR; TCRdb's copy has only in-frame clones and lacks some. The sample shows about 120,000 clones, roughly 85% of them seen only once. With 6 bases removed from V and 2 bases from J, the gap between germline ends came to 7 bases. Germline CDR1 SNHLY, CDR2 FYNNEI. This CDR3 comprises 12 residues. Turning to this clone: Its antigen remains unknown.

Study observations and caveats: The donor cohort was predominantly white British with a female majority, and clonal diversity may have been underestimated. Sampling that yielded the repertoires occurred only after the peak T cell response. In the spike-specific TCR repertoire, nearly half reportedly target unmutated variant regions. Vaccine-associated CD4 TCRs ranged over spike, dominating at 160-218 and 743-854.

The TCR sequence derives from an adult in good health. The specimen was peripheral blood, collected on day 0 of MenACWY control vaccination. The chain employs TRBV2 and TRBJ1-2; no firm D call. CDR3 DNA: TGTGCCAGCAGGCGAGAGAACTATGGCTACACCTTC. Its translation is CASRRENYGYTF.